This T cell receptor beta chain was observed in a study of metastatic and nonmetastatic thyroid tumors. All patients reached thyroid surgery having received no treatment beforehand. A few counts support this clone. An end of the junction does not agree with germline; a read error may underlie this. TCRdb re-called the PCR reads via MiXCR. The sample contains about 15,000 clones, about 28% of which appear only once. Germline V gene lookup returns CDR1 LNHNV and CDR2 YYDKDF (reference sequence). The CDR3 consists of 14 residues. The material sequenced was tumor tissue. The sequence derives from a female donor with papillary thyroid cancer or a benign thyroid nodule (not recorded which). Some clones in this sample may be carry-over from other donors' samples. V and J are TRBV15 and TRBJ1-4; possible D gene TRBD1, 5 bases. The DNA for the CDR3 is TGTGCCACCAGCCCAGCCCGGAGGGACGAAAAACTGTCTTTT. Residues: CATSPARRDEKLSF.